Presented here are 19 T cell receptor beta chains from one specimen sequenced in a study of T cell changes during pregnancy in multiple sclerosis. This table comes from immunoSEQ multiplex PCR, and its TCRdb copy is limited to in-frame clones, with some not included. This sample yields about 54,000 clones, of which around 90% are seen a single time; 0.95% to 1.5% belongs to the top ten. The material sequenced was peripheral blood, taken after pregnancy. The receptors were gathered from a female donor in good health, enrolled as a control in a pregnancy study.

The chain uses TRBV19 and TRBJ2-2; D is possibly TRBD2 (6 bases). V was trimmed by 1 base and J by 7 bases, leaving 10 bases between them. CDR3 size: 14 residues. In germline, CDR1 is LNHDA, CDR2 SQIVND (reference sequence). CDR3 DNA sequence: TGTGCCAGTAGTATAGCTCCGGGAGTCGGGGAGCTGTTTTTT. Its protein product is CASSIAPGVGELFF.

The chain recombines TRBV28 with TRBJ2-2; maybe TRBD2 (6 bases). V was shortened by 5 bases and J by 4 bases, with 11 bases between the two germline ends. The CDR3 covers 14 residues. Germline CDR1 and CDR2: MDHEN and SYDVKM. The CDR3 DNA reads TGTGCCAGCAGTCCCGGGAGAGTCACCGGGGAGCTGTTTTTT. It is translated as CASSPGRVTGELFF. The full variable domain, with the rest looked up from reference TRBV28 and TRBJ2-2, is DVKVTQSSRYLVKRTGEKVFLECVQDMDHENMFWYRQDPGLGLRLIYFSYDVKMKEKGDIPEGYSVSREKKERFSLILESASTNQTSMYLCASSPGRVTGELFFGEGSRLTVL.

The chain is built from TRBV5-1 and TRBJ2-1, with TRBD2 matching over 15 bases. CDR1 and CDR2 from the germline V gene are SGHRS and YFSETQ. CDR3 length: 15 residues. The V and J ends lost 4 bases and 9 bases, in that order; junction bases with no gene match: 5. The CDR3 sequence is CASSPRTSGGAEQFF. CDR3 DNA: TGCGCCAGCAGCCCCCGGACTAGCGGGGGGGCTGAGCAGTTCTTC.

CDR3 region: CASSLSGLHSPLHF. The CDR3 DNA sequence: TGTGCCAGCAGCTTATCAGGGCTTCATTCACCCCTCCACTTT. J is TRBJ1-6 and V is TRBV11-3; maybe TRBD1 (5 bases). From germline, CDR1 is SGHNT and CDR2 YENEEA. The CDR3 length is 14 residues. Trimming removed 2 bases at V and 8 bases at J, with 10 bases between.

The CDR3, as DNA: TGTGCCAGCAGCGTAGGAGGGTCCCCTGGCTATGGCTACACCTTC. Amino acid sequence: CASSVGGSPGYGYTF. V gene TRBV9 combines with J gene TRBJ1-2; unclear D gene. Trimming took 0 bases from V and 4 from J, leaving 13 bases between them. CDR1 is SGDLS and CDR2 is YYNGEE in the germline V gene. The CDR3 is made up of 15 amino acids. The full variable domain, in which reference TRBV9 and TRBJ1-2 provide the parts outside the CDR3, is DSGVTQTPKHLITATGQRVTLRCSPRSGDLSVYWYQQSLDQGLQFLIQYYNGEERAKGNILERFSAQQFPDLHSELNLSSLELGDSALYFCASSVGGSPGYGYTFGSGTRLTVV.

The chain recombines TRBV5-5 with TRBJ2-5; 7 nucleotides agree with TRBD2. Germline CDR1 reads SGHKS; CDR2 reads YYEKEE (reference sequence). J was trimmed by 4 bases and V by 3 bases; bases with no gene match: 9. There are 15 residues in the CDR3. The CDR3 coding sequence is TGTGCCAGCAGCTCCCTGGGGGGGGAGGGAGAGACCCAGTACTTC. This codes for CASSSLGGEGETQYF.

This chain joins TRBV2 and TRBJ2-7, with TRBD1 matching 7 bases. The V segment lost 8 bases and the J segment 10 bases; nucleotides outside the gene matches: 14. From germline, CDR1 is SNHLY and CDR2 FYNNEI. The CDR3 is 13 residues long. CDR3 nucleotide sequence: TGTGCCAGCCAGTTGAGACAGGGTTTAATTCAGTACTTC. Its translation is CASQLRQGLIQYF.

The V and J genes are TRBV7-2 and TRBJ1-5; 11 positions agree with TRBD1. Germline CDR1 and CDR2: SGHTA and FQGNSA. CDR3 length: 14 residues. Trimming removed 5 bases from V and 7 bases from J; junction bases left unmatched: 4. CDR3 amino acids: CASSLDRGQQPQHF. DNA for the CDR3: TGTGCCAGCAGCCTGGACAGGGGGCAACAGCCCCAGCATTTT.

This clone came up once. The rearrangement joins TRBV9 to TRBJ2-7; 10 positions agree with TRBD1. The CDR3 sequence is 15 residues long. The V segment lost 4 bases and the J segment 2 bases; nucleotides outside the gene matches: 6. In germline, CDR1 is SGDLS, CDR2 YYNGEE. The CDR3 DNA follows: TGTGCCAGCAGCCAATCCGGGACAGGGGCCTACGAGCAGTACTTC. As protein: CASSQSGTGAYEQYF.

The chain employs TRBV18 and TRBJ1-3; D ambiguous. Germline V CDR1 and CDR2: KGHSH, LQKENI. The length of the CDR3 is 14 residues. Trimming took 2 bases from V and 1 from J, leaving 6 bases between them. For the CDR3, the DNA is TGTGCCAGCTCACCAGCGGGATCTGGAAACACCATATATTTT. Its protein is CASSPAGSGNTIYF.

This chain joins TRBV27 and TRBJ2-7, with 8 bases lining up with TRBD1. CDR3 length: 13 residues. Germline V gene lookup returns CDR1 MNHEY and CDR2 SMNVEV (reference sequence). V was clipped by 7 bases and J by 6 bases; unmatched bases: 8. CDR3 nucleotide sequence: TGTGCCAGCACGACCGGGACAGGATTCGAGCAGTACTTC. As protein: CASTTGTGFEQYF.

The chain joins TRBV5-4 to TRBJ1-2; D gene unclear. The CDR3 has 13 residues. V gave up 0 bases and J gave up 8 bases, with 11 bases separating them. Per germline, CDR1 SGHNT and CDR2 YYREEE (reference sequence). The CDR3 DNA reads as TGTGCCAGCAGCTTGGACGGGTTCGGGGGCTACACCTTC. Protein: CASSLDGFGGYTF. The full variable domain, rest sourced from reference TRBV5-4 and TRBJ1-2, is ETGVTQSPTHLIKTRGQQVTLRCSSQSGHNTVSWYQQALGQGPQFIFQYYREEENGRGNFPPRFSGLQFPNYSSELNVNALELDDSALYLCASSLDGFGGYTFGSGTRLTVV.

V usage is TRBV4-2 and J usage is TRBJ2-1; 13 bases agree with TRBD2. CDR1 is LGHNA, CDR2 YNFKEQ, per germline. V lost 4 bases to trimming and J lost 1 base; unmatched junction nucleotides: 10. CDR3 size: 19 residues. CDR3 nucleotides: TGTGCCAGCAGCCCCCACGGACTAGCGGGGGACGGGTCCTACAATGAGCAGTTCTTC. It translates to CASSPHGLAGDGSYNEQFF.

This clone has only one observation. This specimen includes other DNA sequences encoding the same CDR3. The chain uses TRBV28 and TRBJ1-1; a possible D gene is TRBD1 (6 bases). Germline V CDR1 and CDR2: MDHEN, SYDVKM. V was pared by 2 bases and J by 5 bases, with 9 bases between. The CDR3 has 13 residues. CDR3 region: CASSLGGRTEAFF. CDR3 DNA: TGTGCCAGCAGTTTAGGGGGCCGTACTGAAGCTTTCTTT.

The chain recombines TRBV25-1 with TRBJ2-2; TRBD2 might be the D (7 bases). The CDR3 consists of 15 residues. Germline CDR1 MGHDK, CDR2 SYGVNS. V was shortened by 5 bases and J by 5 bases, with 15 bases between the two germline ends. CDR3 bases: TGTGCCAGCAGTAGCCCGCGGGGGCTTACCGGGGAGCTGTTTTTT. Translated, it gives CASSSPRGLTGELFF.

This chain's CDR3 is CASPPPGLSNYGYTF. The DNA for the CDR3 is TGTGCCAGCCCCCCCCCGGGGTTATCTAACTATGGCTACACCTTC. The chain is built from TRBV6-5 and TRBJ1-2; no clear D gene. Germline CDR1 MNHEY, CDR2 SVGAGI. This CDR3 comprises 15 residues. Trimming took off 8 bases at V and 0 bases at J, with 16 bases between the two ends.

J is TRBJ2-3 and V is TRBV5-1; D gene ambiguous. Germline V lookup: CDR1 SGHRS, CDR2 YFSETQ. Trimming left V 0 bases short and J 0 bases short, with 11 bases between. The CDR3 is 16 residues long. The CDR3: CASSLAVLSSTDTQYF. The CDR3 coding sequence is TGCGCCAGCAGCTTGGCCGTCCTTTCTAGCACAGATACGCAGTATTTT. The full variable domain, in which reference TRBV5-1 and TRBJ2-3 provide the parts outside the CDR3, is KAGVTQTPRYLIKTRGQQVTLSCSPISGHRSVSWYQQTPGQGLQFLFEYFSETQRNKGNFPGRFSGRQFSNSRSEMNVSTLELGDSALYLCASSLAVLSSTDTQYFGPGTRLTVL.

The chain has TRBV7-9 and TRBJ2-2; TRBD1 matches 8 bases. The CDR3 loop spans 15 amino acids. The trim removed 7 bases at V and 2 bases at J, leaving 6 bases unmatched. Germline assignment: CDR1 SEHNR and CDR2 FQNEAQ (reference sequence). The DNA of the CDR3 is TGTGCCAGCACCAAGACAGGGGCCAACACCGGGGAGCTGTTTTTT. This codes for CASTKTGANTGELFF.

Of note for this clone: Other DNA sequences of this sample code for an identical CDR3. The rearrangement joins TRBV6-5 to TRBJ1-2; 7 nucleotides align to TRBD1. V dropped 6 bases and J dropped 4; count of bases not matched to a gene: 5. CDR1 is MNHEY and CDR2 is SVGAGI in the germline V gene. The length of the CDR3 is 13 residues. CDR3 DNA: TGTGCCAGCAGCTTAGACAGGGTCTATGGCTACACCTTC. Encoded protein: CASSLDRVYGYTF.